This T cell receptor (beta chain) was observed in a study of cytomegalovirus exposure and HLA in healthy donors (TCRdb year 2017). Study-wide context: According to an earlier analysis of 587 of the donors, 200 million or so T cells yielded some 110 million unique TCR beta sequences and about 280 Gb of sequence data. All discovery cohort repertoires had been generated on a single sequencing platform. An earlier analysis of some 600 of the donors applied high-throughput TCR beta sequencing to assess whether each TCR beta V gene segment acted as functional or pseudogenic. Because of strong linkage in the cohort, a few DR-DQ haplotypes were treated as single units for association and clustering. A separate validation cohort of 90 to 150 different subjects was used in addition to the roughly 700-subject first cohort. Class I and class II HLA loci were covered by the typing at four-digit resolution. The number of typed donors differed by locus: about 629-640 for A, B, C, DRB1 and DQB1; approximately 530 for DQA1; around 580 for DPA1; and roughly 450 for DPB1. In a later analysis, previously published TCR beta repertoires from more than 500 donors were re-analyzed and high-resolution HLA genotyping was added so that TCR occurrence patterns could be studied. An early release that covered some 640 HLA-typed donors contained about 300 gigabases of sequencing data and approximately 85 million unique TCR sequences. Among some 400 genotyped donors of the cohort, an average of around 240,000 unique TCR beta nucleotide sequences was sequenced per donor, of which roughly 17% were non-productive. To predict cytomegalovirus infection status, the study brought together high-throughput TCR immunosequencing, statistical association of individual TCRs with disease status, and machine learning. The study aimed to test whether signatures of past pathogen exposure could be identified by cataloging public T cell receptors. Using immunosequencing, the study profiled T cell repertoires from 666 subjects and related those repertoires to cytomegalovirus serostatus. Alongside the repertoire data, information on donor age, sex, ethnicity and CMV serostatus was compiled. The genetic ancestry cluster associated with self-reported Caucasian donors included around four fifths of the 398 genotyped donors. In the later analysis, no new phenotypic data were used to find candidate immune exposures; instead, reliance was placed on TCR beta sequences and their occurrence across donors. A later genetic analysis took genome-wide SNP genotypes for about 65% of the 666 donors and used that subset as a discovery cohort. The study at large found these results: The study gave a list of about 160 TCR beta chains associated with cytomegalovirus. Sequencing depth was assumed to be roughly uniform across donors in the presence/absence analyses, though that assumption may not hold. A later analysis found that most CMV-associated TCR beta chains appeared HLA-restricted, with HLA associations seemingly driven largely by CMV exposure. According to a later genetic analysis, donors in an Asian-associated ancestry cluster had fewer N-insertions in productive TCRs than the approximately 690-donor mean. A later analysis found that TCR association rates varied across HLA loci, with DRB1 alleles showing the most associated TCRs and HLA-C alleles the fewest. A later analysis found that HLA-associated TCR beta chains were more clonally expanded and had lower generation probabilities than equally common non-associated chains. A further reported finding was that TCR beta sequences accurately predicted the HLA-A and HLA-B alleles for most subjects in the first cohort. A later analysis reported that several top co-occurrence clusters appeared linked to parvovirus B19, influenza, CMV and Epstein-Barr virus. A later analysis associated approximately 17,000 TCR beta sequences with specific HLA alleles at a false discovery rate of 0.05. Correlated functional status among segregating V segments might reflect linkage disequilibrium, but an unknown experimental factor could not be ruled out. The only immune exposure information available for the cohort was CMV serostatus. Seventeen rarely observed V segments, including chromosome 9 orphons, were excluded from the earlier analysis of about 500 of the donors because counts were too low. Cytomegalovirus status was reported to be diagnosed by the classifier with high specificity and sensitivity in both the original and validation cohorts. V-gene and J-gene trimming of TCR beta chains was associated with a missense DCLRE1C variant in a later genetic analysis, and the association was replicated in an independent cohort. According to the authors, the approach could potentially be generalized to other disease states and immunological phenotypes. Because some donors lacked HLA typing at each locus, the association tests relied only on the typed subset. In this cohort, only TCR beta chains were sequenced, and detectable features were limited by the absence of alpha or paired-chain data. A cluster of highly shared sequence variants was judged likely to be a technical artifact of the sequencing pipeline. Three of the identified cytomegalovirus-associated TCR beta chains were confirmed in vitro to be specific for cytomegalovirus antigens. Broadly in line with IMGT annotations, most TCR beta V segments showed up in productive rearrangements about 87% or about 30% of the time in an earlier analysis of roughly 590 of the donors. When HLA alleles, especially DR and DQ, strongly co-occurred, TCR associations were difficult to assign to individual alleles. Across donors, most TCR sequences were observed very rarely, whereas some public TCRs were present in many individuals. Because the 87-base-pair reads could not distinguish some IMGT-functional V segments, including TRBV6-2 and TRBV6-3, those segments were excluded.

The library relied on the immunoSEQ multiplex PCR assay. For the multiplex PCR, a mixture combining 60 forward primers for TCR Vbeta segments and 13 reverse primers for TCR Jbeta segments was used. Amplification of the CDR3 region of rearranged TCR beta genes was performed with a multiplex PCR assay on genomic DNA. The Illumina HiSeq System was used to sequence the amplified TCR beta libraries as 87-base-pair reads. In the authors' own workflow: In a later analysis, tens of millions of unique TCR beta chains were counted across the 690 or so repertoires, and roughly 11 million of these chains were shared by at least two donors. Raw reads were error-corrected and collapsed into unique sequences with a nearest-neighbor algorithm that merged closely related sequences to remove PCR and sequencing errors. Alignment of CDR3 sequences to IMGT reference sequences was used to assign V, D and J gene segments. For a sequence to be retained, a match of at least six nucleotides to both a V gene segment and a J gene segment was required. A rearrangement counted as productive if the CDR3 had no stop codons and remained in frame with V and J, and every other rearrangement counted as non-productive. Following IMGT convention, CDR3 was defined as the stretch from the second conserved V-encoded cysteine up to the conserved J-encoded phenylalanine. The earlier analysis of 500 to 650 of the donors excluded any sequence lacking an unambiguous match to a single V gene segment. In an earlier analysis of several hundred of the donors, a V segment was called functional when productive rearrangements were above 56.7%, and segregating when the standard deviation between donors exceeded 5%. To diagnose cytomegalovirus status from the catalog of TCR beta chain sequences, a statistical classification framework was built. A later analysis assigned V and J genes by comparing TCR nucleotide sequences with IMGT/GENE-DB human TR gene sequences. The TCRdist pipeline was used in a later analysis to assign CDR3 sequences and most-parsimonious VDJ recombination scenarios. A later analysis defined each TCR beta chain by its CDR3 amino acid sequence plus V-gene family, and excluded reads lacking a unique V-gene family. As a way to deal with suspected cross-contamination and a sequencing artifact, a later analysis dropped over 550 nucleotide sequences that were highly shared and had low generation probability. In a later analysis, a clonal expansion index for each public chain was calculated from normalized within-repertoire ranks of inferred template counts. In a later analysis, generation probabilities were computed with a VDJ recombination model fitted to out-of-frame rearrangements, and the resulting probabilities were checked against IGoR. In a later analysis, TCR-TCR, TCR-HLA and TCR-CMV co-occurrence was scored with hypergeometric tests, and a repertoire-size bias correction was applied to TCR pairs. A later analysis estimated false discovery rates by permuting HLA or CMV assignments 20 times. In a later analysis, co-occurring TCRs were grouped using DBSCAN, with TCRdist sequence similarity added in when clustering inside HLA-allele-positive subsets. For co-occurrence clustering, repertoires with fewer than 30,000 or more than 120,000 public chains were excluded, along with roughly 5 repertoires with anomalous nucleotide sharing. In TCRdb, the immuneACCESS table is reduced to in-frame sequences with V and J assigned. These tables do not hold every clone; where another copy was compared, an unresolved V gene accounts for under half, and the others remain unexplained. V and J calls and clone size come straight from that table; D and trimming were deduced from the DNA. Recorded for this sample are roughly 80,000 clones; 75% to 85% of them occurred a single time. In total, the top ten clones hold 3% of the sample.

In total, approximately 700 healthy bone marrow donors made up the cohort. Cohort members were all nominally healthy when sampled, although unrecorded immune exposures were likely present. The donor was CMV seropositive and belonged to the group of 250 to 300 seropositive cohort members. Each donor provided a peripheral blood sample, and peripheral blood mononuclear cells were used for TCR beta sequencing. The Qiagen DNeasy Blood Extraction Kit was used to extract genomic DNA from the blood cell samples. About this clone itself: Its antigen remains unidentified. No base-level quality is on record; no much larger clone is a single base apart.

The CDR3 numbers 15 residues from cysteine through phenylalanine. Solely the CDR3 DNA is kept, with 45 bases framed from the first base. Here V drops 7 bases and J drops 3 bases, and the junction holds 7 bases not matched to any gene. CDR1 and CDR2 (SGHVS, FQNEAQ) derive from the germline V gene. This sequence uses TRBV7-8 and TRBJ2-7, with TRBD2 identical over 12 junction bases. Material for sequencing was PBMCs. This TCR derives from a man aged 45-65 years in good health and CMV-seropositive. The bases are TGTGCCAGCACCCCCGGACTAGCGGGACTCTACGAGCAGTACTTC. This translates into CASTPGLAGLYEQYF.